The 21 T cell receptor beta chains reported below all come from one sample, sequenced in a study of T cell changes during pregnancy in multiple sclerosis. Sequencing used immunoSEQ multiplex PCR; TCRdb keeps in-frame clones, though not all of them. The repertoire holds about 11,000 clones, over 90% seen once, with about 0.29% in the top ten. The starting material was CD4+ T cells from peripheral blood mononuclear cells, obtained before pregnancy. The receptors derive from a female donor with multiple sclerosis, enrolled in a pregnancy study.

The J gene is TRBJ2-2, the V gene TRBV6-6, with D maybe TRBD2 (5 bases). The CDR3 sequence is 14 residues long. V was clipped by 8 bases and J by 5 bases, with 15 bases between them. CDR1 is MNHNY, CDR2 SVGAGI, per germline (reference sequence). The CDR3 spells CASGGTFRTGELFF. CDR3 nucleotide sequence: TGTGCCAGCGGAGGTACCTTTAGGACCGGGGAGCTGTTTTTT.

The chain recombines TRBV2 with TRBJ1-2; D is perhaps TRBD1 (5 bases). The CDR3 length is 13 residues. CDR1 and CDR2 from the germline V gene are SNHLY and FYNNEI. Trimming cost V 6 bases and J 0 bases, with 8 bases left between them. The CDR3, as DNA: TGTGCCAGCAGGGACACCCCTAACTATGGCTACACCTTC. This encodes CASRDTPNYGYTF.

The chain links TRBV2 to TRBJ1-5; maybe TRBD1 (5 bases). The V gene's germline CDR1 is SNHLY and CDR2 FYNNEI. The CDR3 consists of 12 residues. The ends were cut back, 5 bases at V and 6 bases at J, with 8 bases in the middle. In DNA, the CDR3 is TGTGCCAGCAGTTCGGGGGGTCAGCCCCAGCATTTT. It translates to CASSSGGQPQHF.

This chain links TRBV6-5 with TRBJ1-5; D may be TRBD1 (6 bases). This CDR3 has 14 residues. The V end lost 5 bases, the J end lost 4 bases, and 12 bases lay between the germline ends. The germline V gene has CDR1 MNHEY and CDR2 SVGAGI. CDR3 sequence reads: CASSGRGANQPQHF. CDR3 bases: TGTGCCAGCAGTGGTCGGGGGGCGAATCAGCCCCAGCATTTT.

The chain couples TRBV27 to TRBJ1-2, with D possibly matching TRBD1 (5 bases). CDR1 MNHEY and CDR2 SMNVEV come from the germline V gene (reference sequence). Trimming took 5 bases from V and 2 from J, leaving 18 bases between them. This CDR3 has 16 amino acids. CDR3 nucleotides: TGTGCCAGCAGTCCTCTTCGGGGGGTTAAGAACTATGGCTACACCTTC. Translation: CASSPLRGVKNYGYTF.

This clone was seen only once. The chain employs TRBV5-4 and TRBJ2-1; 8 bases line up with TRBD1. CDR1 and CDR2 from the germline V gene are SGHNT and YYREEE (reference sequence). CDR3 length equals 15 residues. The junction had 6 bases not matched to a gene; V was cut back by 1 base and J by 6 bases. CDR3 loop: CASSLPGTGVNEQFF. The DNA of the CDR3 is TGTGCCAGCAGCTTGCCCGGGACAGGAGTCAATGAGCAGTTCTTC. The whole variable domain, remainder taken from reference TRBV5-4 and TRBJ2-1, is ETGVTQSPTHLIKTRGQQVTLRCSSQSGHNTVSWYQQALGQGPQFIFQYYREEENGRGNFPPRFSGLQFPNYSSELNVNALELDDSALYLCASSLPGTGVNEQFFGPGTRLTVL.

The chain employs TRBV2 and TRBJ2-3; perhaps TRBD2 as D (6 bases). The CDR3 runs 16 residues. Germline CDR1 is SNHLY and CDR2 is FYNNEI. V lost 2 bases and J 0 bases, leaving 12 bases between the germline ends. In nucleotides, the CDR3 is TGTGCCAGCAGTGAATTAGGCGGGGTGAGCACAGATACGCAGTATTTT. Its protein is CASSELGGVSTDTQYF.

The rearrangement joins TRBV19 to TRBJ1-2, with a weak D call TRBD1 (5 bases). In germline, CDR1 is LNHDA, CDR2 SQIVND (reference sequence). V was pared by 3 bases and J by 7 bases, with 18 bases between. The CDR3 has 15 residues. The CDR3 DNA reads as TGTGCCAGTAGTATCGGACGCGGGGGGTTTGCTGGCTACACCTTC. It yields the protein CASSIGRGGFAGYTF.

This chain uses TRBV15 with TRBJ1-1, with 7 bases lining up with TRBD1. Germline V CDR1 and CDR2: LNHNV, YYDKDF (reference sequence). This CDR3 comprises 16 residues. Trimming at V came to 1 base and at J to 0 bases, leaving 5 bases not matched to a gene. The CDR3 DNA is TGTGCCACCAGCAGAGGCGGGACAGTGGTGAACACTGAAGCTTTCTTT. Protein: CATSRGGTVVNTEAFF.

The V gene is TRBV10-1, the J gene TRBJ1-6, with D uncertain. V was shortened by 5 bases and J by 10 bases, with 12 bases between the two germline ends. Per the germline V gene, CDR1 is WNHNN and CDR2 is SYGVQD (reference sequence). The CDR3 sequence is 13 residues long. CDR3 residues: CASSPGPASPLHF. CDR3 DNA sequence: TGCGCCAGCAGTCCTGGGCCAGCATCACCCCTCCACTTT.

The rearrangement links TRBV18 to TRBJ2-3; 10 nucleotides match TRBD2. V was clipped by 1 base and J by 0 bases; unmatched bases: 10. The length of the CDR3 is 19 residues. Germline CDR1 and CDR2: KGHSH and LQKENI. CDR3 DNA sequence: TGTGCCAGCTCACCACTCGGGATAGCGGGGGGCCTTAGCACAGATACGCAGTATTTT. Encoded protein: CASSPLGIAGGLSTDTQYF. Full variable domain (missing parts from reference TRBV18 and TRBJ2-3): NAGVMQNPRHLVRRRGQEARLRCSPMKGHSHVYWYRQLPEEGLKFMVYLQKENIIDESGMPKERFSAEFPKEGPSILRIQQVVRGDSAAYFCASSPLGIAGGLSTDTQYFGPGTRLTVL.

This clone appeared a few times. The V gene is TRBV5-1, the J gene TRBJ1-1; D remains unclear. Germline values: CDR1 SGHRS, CDR2 YFSETQ. V dropped 7 bases and J dropped 1 base, with 11 bases sitting between them. This CDR3 has 13 residues. CDR3 loop: CASQLEGNTEAFF. The CDR3, as DNA: TGCGCCAGCCAGTTGGAGGGGAACACTGAAGCTTTCTTT. The entire variable domain, with the rest obtained from reference TRBV5-1 and TRBJ1-1, is as follows: KAGVTQTPRYLIKTRGQQVTLSCSPISGHRSVSWYQQTPGQGLQFLFEYFSETQRNKGNFPGRFSGRQFSNSRSEMNVSTLELGDSALYLCASQLEGNTEAFFGQGTRLTVV.

This clone was detected only once. The gene calls are TRBV2 and TRBJ1-1; D call uncertain. The V end lost 7 bases, the J end lost 0 bases, and 9 bases lay between the germline ends. This CDR3 comprises 13 residues. Germline-derived CDR1 and CDR2 are SNHLY and FYNNEI. The CDR3 DNA sequence: TGTGCCAGCACGGCGGGAGTGAACACTGAAGCTTTCTTT. This gives the protein CASTAGVNTEAFF.

The genes are TRBV6-1 and TRBJ2-4; TRBD2 is a possible D gene (6 bases). The CDR3 is 18 residues long. V dropped 4 bases and J dropped 2 bases, with 21 bases sitting between them. Germline CDR1 reads MNHNS; CDR2 reads SASEGT. In DNA form, the CDR3 reads TGTGCCAGCAGTGGGGGGGAGTTTGAGGGGCGGCCCAAAAACATTCAGTACTTC. The encoded protein is CASSGGEFEGRPKNIQYF.

The chain is built from TRBV19 and TRBJ2-5; 9 positions match TRBD1. Unmatched junction bases numbered 10, after V lost 3 bases and J lost 5 bases. CDR1 LNHDA and CDR2 SQIVND come from the germline V gene (reference sequence). The CDR3 contains 16 residues. The CDR3 region has the DNA TGTGCCAGTAGTATTCAGACCGGGACAGGGCGGGAGACCCAGTACTTC. Protein product: CASSIQTGTGRETQYF.

The rearrangement uses TRBV5-4 and TRBJ1-1; TRBD1 is a possible D gene (5 bases). Per germline, CDR1 SGHNT and CDR2 YYREEE (reference sequence). The CDR3 covers 14 residues. The germline V and J ends were trimmed by 4 bases and 2 bases, with 12 bases remaining between them. CDR3 nucleotides: TGTGCCAGCAGCATCGACAGATCCAACACTGAAGCTTTCTTT. This codes for CASSIDRSNTEAFF.

The rearrangement uses TRBV2 and TRBJ2-4, with 7 positions matching TRBD2. The CDR3 is 14 residues long. V was clipped by 1 base and J by 7 bases; unmatched bases: 4. Germline V gene sequence: CDR1 SNHLY, CDR2 FYNNEI. The CDR3 loop is CASSEGGGWNIQYF. The CDR3 nucleotides are TGTGCCAGCAGTGAAGGCGGGGGTTGGAACATTCAGTACTTC.

DNA for the CDR3: TGTGCCAGCAGCTTAAGGGGGGGCGGGGATACGCAGTATTTT. Translating it yields CASSLRGGGDTQYF. The chain joins TRBV11-3 to TRBJ2-3, with TRBD2 as a possible D gene (7 bases). CDR3 size: 14 residues. V lost 2 bases, J lost 6 bases, and 12 bases lay in between. Germline CDR1 SGHNT, CDR2 YENEEA.

This clone was counted only a few times. The V call is TRBV5-8, the J call TRBJ1-1; D not certain. The V and J ends lost 9 bases and 11 bases respectively, with 17 bases between them. Germline CDR1 SGHTS, CDR2 YDEGEE. This CDR3 is 11 amino acids long. The CDR3 is CANPARVRAFF. In DNA, the CDR3 is TGTGCCAACCCTGCGCGGGTGAGGGCTTTCTTT.

V is TRBV7-3 and J is TRBJ1-1; 9 nucleotides align to TRBD1. From germline, CDR1 is SGHTA and CDR2 FQGTGA. There are 15 residues in the CDR3. Losses at the gene ends were 5 bases for V and 4 bases for J; bases not matched to a gene: 8. In DNA form, the CDR3 reads TGTGCCAGCAGCACCGGGACAGGGTTAACCACTGAAGCTTTCTTT. This sequence encodes CASSTGTGLTTEAFF.

V is TRBV19 and J is TRBJ1-2, with D uncertain. The V gene lost 6 bases and the J gene lost 0 bases, with 11 bases spanning the gap. Germline CDR1 reads LNHDA; CDR2 reads SQIVND (reference sequence). CDR3 size: 14 residues. The CDR3 protein is CASSRSIANYGYTF. In DNA form, the CDR3 reads TGTGCCAGTAGCCGGTCCATAGCTAACTATGGCTACACCTTC.